This TCR beta chain was identified in a study of blood T cell repertoires in COVID-19. Study-wide context: The study drew acute and convalescent COVID-19 samples from the United States, Italy and Spain. In each case, the material was cDNA or gDNA derived from T cells, B-cell-depleted T cells, or PBMCs.

In the authors' methods: Estimated nucleated cell counts came from reference gene primer amplification. Here immunoSEQ multiplex PCR was the method, and the copy in TCRdb shows in-frame clones only, minus some. V and J calls plus clone size are reproduced from that table; the DNA served to infer D and trimming. Of roughly 100,000 clones in the sample, 85% were seen once. V was pared by 6 bases and J by 8 bases, with 10 bases between. Germline V gene lookup returns CDR1 MDHEN and CDR2 SYDVKM. This CDR3 is 11 amino acids long. The chain employs TRBV28 and TRBJ1-2, with D maybe TRBD1 (6 bases). The sequenced sample was peripheral blood. The TCR comes from a human donor in a cohort sampled during active COVID-19. For the CDR3, the DNA is TGTGCCAGCAGAGGCGGGGGCGGCTACACCTTC. Translating it yields CASRGGGGYTF.